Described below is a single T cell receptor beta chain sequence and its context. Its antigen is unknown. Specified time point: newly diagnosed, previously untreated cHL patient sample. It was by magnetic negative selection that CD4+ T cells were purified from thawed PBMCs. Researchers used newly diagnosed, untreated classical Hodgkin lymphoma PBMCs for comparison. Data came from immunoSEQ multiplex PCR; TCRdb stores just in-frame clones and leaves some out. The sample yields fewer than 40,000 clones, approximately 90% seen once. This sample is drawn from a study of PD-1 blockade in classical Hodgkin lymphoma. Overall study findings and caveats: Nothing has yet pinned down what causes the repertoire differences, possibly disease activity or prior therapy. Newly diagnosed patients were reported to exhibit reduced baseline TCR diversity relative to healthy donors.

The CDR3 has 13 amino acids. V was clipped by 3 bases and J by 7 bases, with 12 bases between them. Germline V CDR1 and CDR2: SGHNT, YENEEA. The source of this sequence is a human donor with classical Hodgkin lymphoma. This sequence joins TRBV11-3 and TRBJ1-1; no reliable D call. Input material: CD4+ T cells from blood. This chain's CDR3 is CASSLSGEGEAFF. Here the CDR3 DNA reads TGTGCCAGCAGCTTGTCCGGGGAAGGTGAAGCTTTCTTT.